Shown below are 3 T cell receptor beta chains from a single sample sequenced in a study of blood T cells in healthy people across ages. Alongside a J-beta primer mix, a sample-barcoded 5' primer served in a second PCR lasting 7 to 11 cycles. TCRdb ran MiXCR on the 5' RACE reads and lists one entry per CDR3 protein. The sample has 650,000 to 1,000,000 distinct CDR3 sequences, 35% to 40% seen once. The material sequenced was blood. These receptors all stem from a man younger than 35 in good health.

The CDR3 region has the DNA TGTGCCAGCAGTGGTCAGGTAGCGGGGGCACGACCTAGCACAGATACGCAGTATTTT. Protein sequence: CASSGQVAGARPSTDTQYF. The chain is built from TRBV2 and TRBJ2-3; 9 bases map to TRBD2. The CDR3 consists of 19 residues. V shed 4 bases, J shed 0 bases, and the junction held 14 bases outside the gene matches. CDR1 is SNHLY, CDR2 FYNNEI, per germline. Variable domain in full (rest from reference TRBV2 and TRBJ2-3): EPEVTQTPSHQVTQMGQEVILRCVPISNHLYFYWYRQILGQKVEFLVSFYNNEISEKSEIFDDQFSVERPDGSNFTLKIRSTKLEDSAMYFCASSGQVAGARPSTDTQYFGPGTRLTVL.

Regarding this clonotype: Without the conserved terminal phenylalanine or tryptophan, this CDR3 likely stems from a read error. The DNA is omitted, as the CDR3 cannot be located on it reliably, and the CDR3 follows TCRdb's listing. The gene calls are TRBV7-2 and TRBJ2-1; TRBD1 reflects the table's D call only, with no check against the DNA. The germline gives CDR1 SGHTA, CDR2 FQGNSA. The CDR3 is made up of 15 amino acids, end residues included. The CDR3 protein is CASSLSRQGACTFGS.

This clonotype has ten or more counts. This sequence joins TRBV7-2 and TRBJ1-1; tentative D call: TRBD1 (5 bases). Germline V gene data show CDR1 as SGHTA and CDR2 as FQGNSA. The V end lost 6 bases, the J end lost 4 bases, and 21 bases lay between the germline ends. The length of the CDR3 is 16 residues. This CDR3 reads CASSYLLGGIGTEAFF. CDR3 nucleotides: TGTGCCAGCAGTTACCTCCTGGGGGGGATTGGCACTGAAGCTTTCTTT.